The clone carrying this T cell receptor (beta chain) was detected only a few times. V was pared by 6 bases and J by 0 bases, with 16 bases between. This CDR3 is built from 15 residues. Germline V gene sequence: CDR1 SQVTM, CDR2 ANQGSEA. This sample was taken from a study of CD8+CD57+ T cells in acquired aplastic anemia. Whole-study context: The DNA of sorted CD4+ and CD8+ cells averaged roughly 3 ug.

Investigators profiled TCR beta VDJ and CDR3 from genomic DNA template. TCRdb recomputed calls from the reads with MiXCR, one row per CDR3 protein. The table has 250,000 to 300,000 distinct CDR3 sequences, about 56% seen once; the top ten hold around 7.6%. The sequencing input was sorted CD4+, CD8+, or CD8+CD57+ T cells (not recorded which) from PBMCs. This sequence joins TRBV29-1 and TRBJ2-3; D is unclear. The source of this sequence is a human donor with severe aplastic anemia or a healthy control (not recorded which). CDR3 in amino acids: CSVVRLDTSTDTQYF. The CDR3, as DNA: TGCAGCGTAGTGCGTCTAGATACTAGCACAGATACGCAGTATTTT.